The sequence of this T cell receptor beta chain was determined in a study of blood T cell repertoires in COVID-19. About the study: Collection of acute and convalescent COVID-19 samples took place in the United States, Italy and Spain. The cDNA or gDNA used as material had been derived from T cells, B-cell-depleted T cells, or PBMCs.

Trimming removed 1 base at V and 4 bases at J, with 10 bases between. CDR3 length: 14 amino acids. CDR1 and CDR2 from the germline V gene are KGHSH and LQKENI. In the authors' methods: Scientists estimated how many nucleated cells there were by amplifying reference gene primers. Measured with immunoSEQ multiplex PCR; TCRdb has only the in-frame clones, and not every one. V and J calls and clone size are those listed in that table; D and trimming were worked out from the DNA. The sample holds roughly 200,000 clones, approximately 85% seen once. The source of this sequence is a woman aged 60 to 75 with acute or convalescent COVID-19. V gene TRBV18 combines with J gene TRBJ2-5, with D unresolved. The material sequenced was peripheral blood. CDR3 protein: CASSPQTHGETQYF. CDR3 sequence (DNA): TGTGCCAGCTCACCACAGACTCATGGAGAGACCCAGTACTTC.